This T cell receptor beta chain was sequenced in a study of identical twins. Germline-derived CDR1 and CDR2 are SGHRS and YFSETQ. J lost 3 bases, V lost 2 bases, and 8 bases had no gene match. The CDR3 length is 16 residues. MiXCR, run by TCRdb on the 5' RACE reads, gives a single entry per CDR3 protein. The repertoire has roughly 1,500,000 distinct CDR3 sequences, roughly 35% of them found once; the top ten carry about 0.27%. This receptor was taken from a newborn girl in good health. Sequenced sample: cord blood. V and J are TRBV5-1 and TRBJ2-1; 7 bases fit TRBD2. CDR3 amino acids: CASSFGSGGVYNEQFF. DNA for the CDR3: TGCGCCAGCAGCTTTGGAAGTGGGGGGGTCTACAATGAGCAGTTCTTC. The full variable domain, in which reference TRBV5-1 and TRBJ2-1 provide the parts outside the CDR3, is KAGVTQTPRYLIKTRGQQVTLSCSPISGHRSVSWYQQTPGQGLQFLFEYFSETQRNKGNFPGRFSGRQFSNSRSEMNVSTLELGDSALYLCASSFGSGGVYNEQFFGPGTRLTVL.